Included here is one TCR beta chain sequence, with context. Germline V gene lookup returns CDR1 ENHRY and CDR2 SYGVKD. This CDR3 has 14 residues. The ends were cut back, 5 bases at V and 9 bases at J, with 17 bases in the middle. Clones were sequenced by immunoSEQ multiplex PCR, and TCRdb holds only the in-frame ones, with some missing. Counted here are over 55,000 clones, under 90% occurring once; the ten biggest clones make up more than 8%. The data stem from a study of T cell changes during pregnancy in multiple sclerosis. Here the sequenced sample was peripheral blood, taken after pregnancy. This sequence was found in a female donor in good health, enrolled as a control in a pregnancy study. The chain uses TRBV10-3 and TRBJ1-3, with D possibly TRBD1 on 6 matching bases. The CDR3 protein is CAISPTGDEGTIYF. CDR3 bases: TGTGCCATCAGTCCGACAGGCGACGAGGGCACCATATATTTT.